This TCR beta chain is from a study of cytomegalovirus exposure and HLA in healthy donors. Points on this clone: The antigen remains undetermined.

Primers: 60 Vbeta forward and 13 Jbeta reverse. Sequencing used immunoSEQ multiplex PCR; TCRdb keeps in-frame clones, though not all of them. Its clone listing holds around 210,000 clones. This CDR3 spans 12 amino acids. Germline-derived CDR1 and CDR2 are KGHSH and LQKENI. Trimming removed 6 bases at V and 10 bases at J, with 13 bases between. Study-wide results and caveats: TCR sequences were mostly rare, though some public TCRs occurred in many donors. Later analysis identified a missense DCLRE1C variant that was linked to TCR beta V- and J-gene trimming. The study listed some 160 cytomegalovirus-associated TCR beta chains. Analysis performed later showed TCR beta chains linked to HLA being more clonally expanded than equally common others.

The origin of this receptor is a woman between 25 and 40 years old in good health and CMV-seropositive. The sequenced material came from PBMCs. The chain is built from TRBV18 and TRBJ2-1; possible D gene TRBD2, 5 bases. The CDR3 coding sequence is TGTGCCAGCTCCGAGGTCAGCGGCGAGCAGTTCTTC. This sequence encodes CASSEVSGEQFF.